The rows below give T cell receptor beta chains drawn from one sample of a study of T cell responses to AZD1222 COVID-19 vaccine. Clones were sequenced by immunoSEQ multiplex PCR, and TCRdb holds only the in-frame ones, with some missing. The data show about 120,000 clones, roughly nine tenths seen once. The sample in question was peripheral blood, obtained on day 0 of AZD1222 vaccination. Source of these receptors: an adult in good health. Each CDR3 is given with its conserved first and last residue. A D gene is named only where the DNA matches it firmly. Clone size is stated in some rows and not others, as once, few, many or a class when expanded.

size: -; D: TRBD2; J: TRBJ2-1; V: TRBV28; length: 17; CDR3: CASSLPYLAGTYNEQFF; DNA: TGTGCCAGCAGTTTACCTTATCTAGCGGGGACATACAATGAGCAGTTCTTC
size: -; D: -; J: TRBJ2-1; V: TRBV7-2; length: 16; CDR3: CASSPVGGGGYNEQFF; DNA: TGTGCCAGCAGCCCCGTGGGGGGGGGCGGGTACAATGAGCAGTTCTTC
size: -; D: TRBD1; J: TRBJ2-7; V: TRBV5-6; length: 14; CDR3: CASSSTGIPYEQYF; DNA: TGTGCCAGCAGCTCGACAGGGATCCCCTACGAGCAGTACTTC
size: -; D: TRBD1; J: TRBJ1-5; V: TRBV6-5; length: 14; CDR3: CASRGQGNNQPQHF; DNA: TGTGCCAGCAGGGGACAGGGTAACAATCAGCCCCAGCATTTT
size: -; D: -; J: TRBJ2-7; V: TRBV9; length: 13; CDR3: CASSSTSSYEQYF; DNA: TGTGCCAGCAGCTCAACAAGTTCCTACGAGCAGTACTTC
size: -; D: -; J: TRBJ2-3; V: TRBV7-3; length: 13; CDR3: CASSSPGGDTQYF; DNA: TGTGCCAGCAGCTCCCCCGGTGGAGATACGCAGTATTTT
size: few; D: TRBD1; J: TRBJ2-2; V: TRBV7-8; length: 16; CDR3: CASSRRGTGVTGELFF; DNA: TGTGCCAGCAGCCGCCGTGGGACAGGGGTCACCGGGGAGCTGTTTTTT
size: -; D: TRBD1; J: TRBJ2-3; V: TRBV4-3; length: 17; CDR3: CASSQDSTGMGLDTQYF; DNA: TGCGCCAGCAGCCAAGATTCGACAGGGATGGGTCTAGATACGCAGTATTTT
size: -; D: -; J: TRBJ1-1; V: TRBV2; length: 13; CDR3: CAEIKDVNTEAFF; DNA: TGTGCCGAAATCAAGGATGTGAACACTGAAGCTTTCTTT
size: -; D: TRBD1; J: TRBJ1-5; V: TRBV12-3/TRBV12-4; length: 13; CDR3: CASSPTGSQPQHF; DNA: TGTGCCAGCAGCCCGACAGGGAGCCAGCCCCAGCATTTT
size: -; D: -; J: TRBJ2-7; V: TRBV5-4; length: 11; CDR3: CASSLGDEQYF; DNA: TGTGCCAGCAGCTTGGGGGACGAGCAGTACTTC
size: -; D: TRBD1; J: TRBJ2-2; V: TRBV11-2; length: 17; CDR3: CASSSMGQRENTGELFF; DNA: TGTGCCAGCAGCTCCATGGGACAGAGAGAAAACACCGGGGAGCTGTTTTTT
size: -; D: -; J: TRBJ2-7; V: TRBV20-1; length: 11; CDR3: CSATAGIEQYF; DNA: TGCAGTGCAACGGCAGGAATCGAGCAGTACTTC
size: -; D: -; J: TRBJ1-1; V: TRBV21-1; length: 15; CDR3: CASSHRDPMNTEAFF; DNA: TGTGCCAGCAGCCACCGGGACCCTATGAACACTGAAGCTTTCTTT
size: -; D: -; J: TRBJ2-3; V: TRBV15; length: 13; CDR3: CATSVGGEDTQYF; DNA: TGTGCCACCAGCGTCGGGGGTGAGGATACGCAGTATTTT
size: -; D: TRBD1; J: TRBJ1-2; V: TRBV3-1/TRBV3-2; length: 13; CDR3: CASSTGTGNGYTF; DNA: TGTGCCAGCAGCACCGGGACAGGGAATGGCTACACCTTC
size: -; D: -; J: TRBJ2-1; V: TRBV7-9; length: 15; CDR3: CASSFRQTLYNEQFF; DNA: TGTGCCAGCAGCTTCAGACAGACCCTTTACAATGAGCAGTTCTTC
size: few; D: -; J: TRBJ2-7; V: TRBV5-6; length: 14; CDR3: CASSLFRGVAEQYF; DNA: TGTGCCAGCAGCTTGTTTAGGGGGGTTGCCGAGCAGTACTTC
size: -; D: -; J: TRBJ2-3; V: TRBV2; length: 15; CDR3: CASSETQQVTDTQYF; DNA: TGTGCCAGCAGTGAAACCCAACAGGTCACAGATACGCAGTATTTT
size: -; D: -; J: TRBJ1-1; V: TRBV7-9; length: 14; CDR3: CASSHPGAYTEAFF; DNA: TGTGCCAGCAGTCATCCGGGGGCGTACACTGAAGCTTTCTTT
size: -; D: TRBD1; J: TRBJ1-5; V: TRBV3-1/TRBV3-2; length: 14; CDR3: CASSYGQGDQPQHF; DNA: TGTGCCAGCAGCTACGGACAGGGGGATCAGCCCCAGCATTTT
size: -; D: TRBD1; J: TRBJ2-2; V: TRBV28; length: 18; CDR3: CASIGTRGRRGSTGELFF; DNA: TGTGCCAGCATAGGAACAAGGGGGCGCAGAGGTAGCACCGGGGAGCTGTTTTTT
size: -; D: -; J: TRBJ1-1; V: TRBV29-1; length: 13; CDR3: CSVEWRGSTEAFF; DNA: TGCAGCGTTGAATGGCGGGGGAGCACTGAAGCTTTCTTT
size: -; D: TRBD2; J: TRBJ2-5; V: TRBV12-3/TRBV12-4; length: 13; CDR3: CAAGLAGTETQYF; DNA: TGTGCGGCGGGGCTAGCGGGGACAGAGACCCAGTACTTC
size: once; D: -; J: TRBJ1-2; V: TRBV7-9; length: 16; CDR3: CASSAIHAPDRNGYTF; DNA: TGTGCCAGCAGCGCCATCCACGCTCCGGATCGCAATGGCTACACCTTC